The 30 T cell receptor beta chains below were found in one sample sequenced in a study of cytomegalovirus exposure and HLA in healthy donors. PCR used 60 Vbeta primers and 13 Jbeta primers. Repertoires were generated with immunoSEQ multiplex PCR, while TCRdb's copy carries only in-frame clones and drops some. The sample carries 150,000 to 200,000 clones, around 80% recorded once. Material for sequencing was PBMCs. The source is a man younger than 30 in good health and CMV-seronegative.

This clone was observed once. The CDR3 protein is CSVMRDFGSTDTQYF. In DNA form, the CDR3 reads TGCAGCGTGATGCGGGATTTCGGGAGCACAGATACGCAGTATTTT. J is TRBJ2-3 and V is TRBV29-1; tentatively, D is TRBD2 (6 bases). The CDR3 consists of 15 residues. Germline CDR1 SQVTM, CDR2 ANQGSEA. The V gene lost 6 bases and the J gene lost 0 bases, with 16 bases spanning the gap.

The chain recombines TRBV7-9 with TRBJ1-1; the D is unclear. Germline-derived CDR1 and CDR2 are SEHNR and FQNEAQ (reference sequence). This CDR3 region has 13 residues. V was pared by 0 bases and J by 4 bases, with 6 bases between. The CDR3 sequence is CASSLASGTEAFF. The CDR3 DNA reads as TGTGCCAGCAGCTTAGCGTCCGGCACTGAAGCTTTCTTT.

This chain joins TRBV7-9 and TRBJ2-6, with TRBD1 matching 8 bases. The junction had 7 bases not matched to a gene; V was cut back by 3 bases and J by 3 bases. Germline CDR1 reads SEHNR; CDR2 reads FQNEAQ (reference sequence). This CDR3 spans 17 amino acids. The CDR3 coding sequence is TGTGCCAGCAGCTTGGGGCAGGGGGCGAGTGGGGCCAACGTCCTGACTTTC. This gives the protein CASSLGQGASGANVLTF.

This clone was observed a handful of times. The V call is TRBV6-1, the J call TRBJ2-7; 11 bases map to TRBD2. This CDR3 has 15 residues. After removal of 6 bases from V and 1 base from J, the junction contained 5 bases not matched to a gene. Per the germline V gene, CDR1 is MNHNS and CDR2 is SASEGT. In DNA, the CDR3 is TGTGCCAGCAGACCACTAGCGGGAGCTTCCTACGAGCAGTACTTC. It specifies CASRPLAGASYEQYF.

V is TRBV7-2 and J is TRBJ2-1; 10 bases are shared with TRBD2. This CDR3 has 19 residues. J lost 8 bases, V lost 1 base, and 17 bases had no gene match. The germline V gene encodes CDR1 SGHTA and CDR2 FQGNSA. The CDR3 coding sequence is TGTGCCAGCAGCTTAGATCCAGCGGGAGGGGTGTACAAACAAGATGAGCAGTTCTTC. Translated, it gives CASSLDPAGGVYKQDEQFF.

The CDR3 loop reads CASSSTGYGYTF. In DNA, the CDR3 is TGCGCCAGCAGCTCCACAGGGTATGGCTACACCTTC. The chain links TRBV4-3 to TRBJ1-2; perhaps TRBD1 as D (6 bases). Trimming stripped 5 bases from V and 5 bases from J, with 9 bases between. Germline V CDR1 and CDR2: LGHNA, YSLEER. The CDR3 has 12 amino acids.

The gene calls are TRBV7-2 and TRBJ2-5; the match to TRBD2 covers 14 bases. The tail of the sequence fits TRBJ2-7 better, so the J call may be wrong. Germline V gives CDR1 SGHTA, CDR2 FQGNSA. This CDR3 spans 16 amino acids. CDR3 protein: CASSPSGTSGRYEQYF. The CDR3 DNA sequence: TGTGCCAGCAGCCCCAGCGGGACTAGCGGGAGATACGAGCAGTACTTC.

The V call is TRBV5-1, the J call TRBJ1-4; no clear D gene. This CDR3 has 13 amino acids. Germline V gene sequence: CDR1 SGHRS, CDR2 YFSETQ. V lost 0 bases and J 5 bases, leaving 5 bases between the germline ends. The CDR3 nucleotides read TGCGCCAGCAGCTTGGAATCGAATGAAAAACTGTTTTTT. Protein: CASSLESNEKLFF.

This chain joins TRBV5-1 and TRBJ1-1; 7 bases align to TRBD1. V gave up 4 bases and J gave up 7 bases; unmatched junction bases: 10. The CDR3 covers 14 residues. Germline CDR1 reads SGHRS; CDR2 reads YFSETQ. CDR3 loop: CASSPGQHQREAFF. As DNA, the CDR3 is TGCGCCAGCAGCCCGGGACAGCATCAGCGTGAAGCTTTCTTT. Complete variable domain (other parts from reference TRBV5-1 and TRBJ1-1): KAGVTQTPRYLIKTRGQQVTLSCSPISGHRSVSWYQQTPGQGLQFLFEYFSETQRNKGNFPGRFSGRQFSNSRSEMNVSTLELGDSALYLCASSPGQHQREAFFGQGTRLTVV.

Comment on this clone: The junction and the germline gene differ at one end; a read error may be behind it. Different DNA sequences within this sample yield the same CDR3. The J gene is TRBJ2-2, the V gene TRBV27; D gene unclear. CDR3 length: 13 amino acids. The V gene's germline CDR1 is MNHEY and CDR2 SMNVEV (reference sequence). The CDR3 region has the DNA TGCGCCAGCAGTCCCGTCGAGACCGGGGAGCTGTTTTTT. Translation gives CASSPVETGELFF.

The V call is TRBV5-6, the J call TRBJ2-7; a weak D match, TRBD2 (6 bases). The V end was cut by 0 bases, the J end by 1 base, with 8 bases between. In germline, CDR1 is SGHDT, CDR2 YYEEEE. The CDR3 consists of 14 residues. CDR3 protein: CASSLAGRSYEQYF. The CDR3 region has the DNA TGTGCCAGCAGCTTGGCGGGGAGGTCCTACGAGCAGTACTTC.

V gene TRBV6-5 combines with J gene TRBJ1-5; weak D call: TRBD1 (6 bases). V gave up 6 bases and J gave up 2 bases, with 14 bases separating them. The length of the CDR3 is 15 residues. Germline CDR1 is MNHEY and CDR2 is SVGAGI. CDR3 sequence (DNA): TGTGCCAGCAGAATGACAGGAGGAGGCAATCAGCCCCAGCATTTT. Encoded protein: CASRMTGGGNQPQHF.

This clone was found once. The chain carries TRBV15 and TRBJ2-7; the D gene is possibly TRBD1 (5 bases). V lost 3 bases to trimming and J lost 3 bases, with 18 bases between them. Germline loops: CDR1 LNHNV, CDR2 YYDKDF (reference sequence). The CDR3 covers 16 residues. CDR3 nucleotides: TGTGCCACCAGCAGCCTATCAGACAGTCAGTACTACGAGCAGTACTTC. This sequence encodes CATSSLSDSQYYEQYF.

J is TRBJ2-1 and V is TRBV6-6, with a weak D call TRBD2 (6 bases). Germline CDR1 MNHNY, CDR2 SVGAGI (reference sequence). The CDR3 runs 12 residues. The V gene lost 6 bases and the J gene lost 7 bases, with 10 bases spanning the gap. The CDR3 DNA follows: TGTGCCAGCAGGGAGGGGATGAATGAGCAGTTCTTC. It is translated as CASREGMNEQFF.

J is TRBJ2-7 and V is TRBV28, with D maybe TRBD2 (6 bases). Per germline, CDR1 MDHEN and CDR2 SYDVKM. The V end was cut by 6 bases, the J end by 1 base, with 13 bases between. CDR3 length equals 14 residues. The CDR3 loop reads CASRGLGKSYEQYF. CDR3 in DNA: TGTGCCAGCAGGGGACTCGGCAAATCCTACGAGCAGTACTTC.

In DNA form, the CDR3 reads TGTGCCAGCACCTACCCTGGAAACACCATATATTTT. It specifies CASTYPGNTIYF. The chain has TRBV6-1 and TRBJ1-3; D is undetermined. The germline CDR1 and CDR2 sequences are MNHNS and SASEGT. The V gene lost 7 bases and the J gene lost 2 bases, with 6 bases spanning the gap. The CDR3 sequence is 12 residues long.

V gene TRBV5-5 combines with J gene TRBJ1-1, with 9 nucleotides matching TRBD1. V was pared by 5 bases and J by 7 bases, with 12 bases of the junction left unmatched. The germline V gene has CDR1 SGHKS and CDR2 YYEKEE (reference sequence). The CDR3 is made up of 15 amino acids. CDR3 residues: CASRPHRGRESEAFF. In nucleotides, the CDR3 is TGTGCCAGCAGACCACACAGGGGGCGGGAGAGTGAAGCTTTCTTT.

This sequence joins TRBV7-9 and TRBJ2-1; possibly TRBD2 for D (5 bases). The CDR3 runs to 15 residues. Germline V gene lookup returns CDR1 SEHNR and CDR2 FQNEAQ (reference sequence). Trimming pared 4 bases from V and 9 bases from J, leaving 19 bases between. The chain's CDR3 is CASSWPRAVSGEQFF. In DNA, the CDR3 is TGTGCCAGCAGCTGGCCGCGGGCAGTGTCAGGTGAGCAGTTCTTC.

This clone occurred a few times. The chain uses TRBV27 and TRBJ1-5, with a weak D call TRBD1 (6 bases). Germline loops: CDR1 MNHEY, CDR2 SMNVEV (reference sequence). CDR3 length: 14 residues. V lost 5 bases to trimming and J lost 6 bases, with 14 bases between them. CDR3 in amino acids: CASSINRDGQPQHF. The CDR3 DNA sequence: TGTGCCAGCAGTATAAACAGGGACGGTCAGCCCCAGCATTTT.

The J gene is TRBJ2-2, the V gene TRBV7-9; 8 bases match TRBD2. The CDR3 contains 16 residues. Germline V gives CDR1 SEHNR, CDR2 FQNEAQ (reference sequence). V dropped 5 bases and J dropped 1; count of bases not matched to a gene: 6. The CDR3 reads CASSETSGMNTGELFF. In DNA, the CDR3 is TGTGCCAGCAGCGAAACTAGCGGAATGAACACCGGGGAGCTGTTTTTT.

The genes are TRBV7-9 and TRBJ2-2; tentative D call: TRBD1 (5 bases). The V end was cut by 1 base, the J end by 0 bases, with 9 bases between. From germline, CDR1 is SEHNR and CDR2 FQNEAQ (reference sequence). This CDR3 is built from 16 residues. The CDR3, as DNA: TGTGCCAGCAGCTTAGAGTGGGGCGCGAACACCGGGGAGCTGTTTTTT. The encoded protein is CASSLEWGANTGELFF.

This rearrangement joins TRBV10-3 to TRBJ2-7, with D possibly TRBD2 on 6 matching bases. The ends were cut back, 5 bases at V and 0 bases at J, with 14 bases in the middle. CDR1 ENHRY and CDR2 SYGVKD come from the germline V gene. CDR3 length equals 15 residues. Written as DNA, the CDR3 is TGTGCCATCAGTCCCGGGGGAGCTAGCTCCTACGAGCAGTACTTC. Residues: CAISPGGASSYEQYF.

The J gene is TRBJ2-3, the V gene TRBV9; D may be TRBD2 (5 bases). This CDR3 comprises 15 residues. The germline CDR1 and CDR2 sequences are SGDLS and YYNGEE. V was clipped by 1 base and J by 0 bases, with 9 bases between them. The CDR3 region has the DNA TGTGCCAGCAGCGTATCGGGATTGAGCACAGATACGCAGTATTTT. Amino acids: CASSVSGLSTDTQYF.

The gene calls are TRBV7-2 and TRBJ1-6, with D tentatively TRBD1 (6 bases). The CDR3 runs to 17 residues. V was shortened by 1 base and J by 7 bases, with 17 bases between the two germline ends. The germline V gene has CDR1 SGHTA and CDR2 FQGNSA. CDR3 sequence reads: CASSLGSGGRGNSPLHF. DNA for the CDR3: TGTGCCAGCAGCTTAGGAAGCGGGGGGCGCGGGAATTCACCCCTCCACTTT. The complete variable domain, with remaining parts taken from reference TRBV7-2 and TRBJ1-6, reads GAGVSQSPSNKVTEKGKDVELRCDPISGHTALYWYRQSLGQGLEFLIYFQGNSAPDKSGLPSDRFSAERTGGSVSTLTIQRTQQEDSAVYLCASSLGSGGRGNSPLHFGNGTRLTVT.

This chain uses TRBV15 with TRBJ1-2, with 9 nucleotides matching TRBD1. Trimming took 1 base from V and 3 from J; bases not matched to a gene: 15. The CDR3 is made up of 19 amino acids. Per the germline V gene, CDR1 is LNHNV and CDR2 is YYDKDF (reference sequence). CDR3 bases: TGTGCCACCAGCAGAGTTTCGGACAGGGGTTCCCTCCCGTACTATGGCTACACCTTC. It codes for CATSRVSDRGSLPYYGYTF.

This clone was observed a single time. This chain links TRBV10-3 with TRBJ2-5; weak D call: TRBD2 (6 bases). The closer fit of TRBJ2-7 to the DNA end suggests the J call may be wrong. Looked up from germline, CDR1 is ENHRY and CDR2 is SYGVKD. The CDR3 is 14 amino acids. DNA for the CDR3: TGTGCCATCAGTGGTACTAGCTCTTCCTACGAGCAGTACTTC. Translation: CAISGTSSSYEQYF.

This clone was recorded a few times. The genes are TRBV7-7 and TRBJ2-2, with TRBD2 matching 7 bases. The CDR3 has 12 amino acids. Per germline, CDR1 SSHAT and CDR2 FNYEAQ (reference sequence). In DNA, the CDR3 is TGTGCTAGCCGCGGCGGGAGCGGGGAGCTGTTTTTT. As protein: CASRGGSGELFF.

This clone has only one observation. This chain joins TRBV4-3 and TRBJ1-4; 8 bases are shared with TRBD1. Germline lookup yields CDR1 LGHNA and CDR2 YSLEER. V lost 5 bases and J lost 6; bases outside the gene matches: 8. This CDR3 is 15 amino acids long. The CDR3 spells CASSARQGNYEKLFF. The CDR3 DNA reads TGCGCCAGCAGCGCCCGACAGGGGAACTATGAAAAACTGTTTTTT.

The gene calls are TRBV29-1 and TRBJ2-7, with D possibly matching TRBD1 (5 bases). The CDR3 sequence is 13 residues long. The germline V gene has CDR1 SQVTM and CDR2 ANQGSEA. The V end lost 1 base, the J end lost 3 bases, and 10 bases lay between the germline ends. CDR3 protein: CSVEVQANYEQYF. DNA of the CDR3: TGCAGCGTTGAAGTACAGGCGAACTACGAGCAGTACTTC.

This clone turned up a few times. This chain uses TRBV19 with TRBJ2-3; D not resolved. The CDR3 totals 11 residues. CDR1 is LNHDA, CDR2 SQIVND, per germline (reference sequence). The V gene lost 0 bases and the J gene lost 8 bases, with 3 bases spanning the gap. In nucleotides, the CDR3 is TGTGCCAGTAGTATAGAGAGTACGCAGTATTTT. It is translated as CASSIESTQYF.